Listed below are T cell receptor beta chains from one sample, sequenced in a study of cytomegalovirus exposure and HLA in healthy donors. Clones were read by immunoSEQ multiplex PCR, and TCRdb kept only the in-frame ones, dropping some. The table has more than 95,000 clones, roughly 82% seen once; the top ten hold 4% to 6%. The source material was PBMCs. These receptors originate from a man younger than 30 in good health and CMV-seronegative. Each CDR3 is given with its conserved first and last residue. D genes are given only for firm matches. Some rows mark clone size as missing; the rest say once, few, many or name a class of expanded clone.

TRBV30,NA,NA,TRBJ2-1,TGTGCCTGGAGTCCAGCCTACAATGAGCAGTTCTTC,CAWSPAYNEQFF
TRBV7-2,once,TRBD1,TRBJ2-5,TGTGCCAGCAGCCCGGGACAGCAAGAGACCCAGTACTTC,CASSPGQQETQYF
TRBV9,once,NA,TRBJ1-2,TGTGCCAGCAGCGTAGGAACGGGTTTTAACTATGGCTACACCTTC,CASSVGTGFNYGYTF
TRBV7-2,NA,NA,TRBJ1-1,TGTGCCAGCAGCTTACGGACAGACACTGAAGCTTTCTTT,CASSLRTDTEAFF
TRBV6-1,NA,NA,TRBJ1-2,TGTGCCAGCAGCGTTAGGGGGGGGTCTAACTATGGCTACACCTTC,CASSVRGGSNYGYTF
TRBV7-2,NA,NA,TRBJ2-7,TGTGCCAGCAGCTTGAGGGCTACCTACGAGCAGTACTTC,CASSLRATYEQYF
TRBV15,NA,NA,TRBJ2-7,TGTGCCACCAGCAGAGATGGGCTGAATGTGCTGTACTTC,CATSRDGLNVLYF
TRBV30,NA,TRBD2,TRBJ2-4,TGTGCCTGGAGCGGGCGGGGGGGTGACAAAAACATTCAGTACTTC,CAWSGRGGDKNIQYF
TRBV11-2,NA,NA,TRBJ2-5,TGTGCCAGCAGCTTATACCTAGCGAACCAAGAGACCCAGTACTTC,CASSLYLANQETQYF
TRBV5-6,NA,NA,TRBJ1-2,TGTGCCAGCAGGAAATTACAGGCACAGCTAAACTATGGCTACACCTTC,CASRKLQAQLNYGYTF
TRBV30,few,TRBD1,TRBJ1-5,TGTGCCTGGAGTGAGGGGGCAGGGGATCAGCCCCAGCATTTT,CAWSEGAGDQPQHF
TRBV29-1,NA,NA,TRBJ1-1,TGCAGCGTCAAACAGGGTGGAGGCACTGAAGCTTTCTTT,CSVKQGGGTEAFF
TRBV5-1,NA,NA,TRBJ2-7,TGCGCCAGCAGCTTGCGGGAGTCCTACGAGCAGTACTTC,CASSLRESYEQYF
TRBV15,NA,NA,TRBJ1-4,TGTGCCACCAGAGCAGGAACTAATGAAAAACTGTTTTTT,CATRAGTNEKLFF
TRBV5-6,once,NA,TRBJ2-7,TGTGCCAGCACCGTCCGCGGGGGCGGCTACGAGCAGTACTTC,CASTVRGGGYEQYF
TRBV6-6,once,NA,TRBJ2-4,TGTGCCAGCACCGAGGACACATTAGCCAAAAACATTCAGTACTTC,CASTEDTLAKNIQYF
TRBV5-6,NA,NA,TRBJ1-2,TGTGCCAGCAGCTTGGTTGAACAGAGAGACTATGGCTACACCTTC,CASSLVEQRDYGYTF
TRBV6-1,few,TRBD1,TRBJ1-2,TGTGCCAGCACCGTCGGCAGGGGGCTCTATGGCTACACCTTC,CASTVGRGLYGYTF
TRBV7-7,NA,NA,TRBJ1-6,TGTGCTAGCAGCTTAAGAGACGGCGTAGGGGATTCACCCCTCCACTTT,CASSLRDGVGDSPLHF
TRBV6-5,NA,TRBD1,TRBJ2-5,TGTGCCAGCAGTATAAAGGGGGCGCAGACCCAGTACTTC,CASSIKGAQTQYF
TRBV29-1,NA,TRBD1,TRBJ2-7,TGCAGCGTCCGAGACAGGGGGCGCATACGCGAGCAGTACTTC,CSVRDRGRIREQYF
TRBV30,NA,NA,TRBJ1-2,TGTGCCTGGAGTTCCCTCGAGGGCTACACCTTC,CAWSSLEGYTF
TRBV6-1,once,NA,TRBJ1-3,TGTGCCAGCAGTGAACTGGAGATGATCTCTGGAAACACCATATATTTT,CASSELEMISGNTIYF
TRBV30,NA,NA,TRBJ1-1,TGTGCCTGGAGTGTACTCTCGGGGGGGGGTGGTACTGAAGCTTTCTTT,CAWSVLSGGGGTEAFF
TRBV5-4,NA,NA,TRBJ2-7,TGTGCCAGCAGCTTGGGACAGGCAAGCTACGAGCAGTACTTC,CASSLGQASYEQYF
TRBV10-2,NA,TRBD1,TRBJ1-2,TGCGCCAGCAGTGAGTCGGGCGACAGGGTCTATGGCTACACCTTC,CASSESGDRVYGYTF
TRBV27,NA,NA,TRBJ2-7,TGTGCCAGCAGTTTATCGAGCCCGGCGGGACTGACATCCTACGAGCAGTACTTC,CASSLSSPAGLTSYEQYF
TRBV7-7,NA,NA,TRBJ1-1,TGTGCCAGCAGCCCCATAGGAGGCGCGAACACTGAAGCTTTCTTT,CASSPIGGANTEAFF
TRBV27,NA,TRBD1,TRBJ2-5,TGTGCCAGCAGTTCGGGACAGAACTTCCAGGAGACCCAGTACTTC,CASSSGQNFQETQYF
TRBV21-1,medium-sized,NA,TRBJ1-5,TGTGCCAGCAGCAAACTAATCGACAATCAGCCCCAGCATTTT,CASSKLIDNQPQHF
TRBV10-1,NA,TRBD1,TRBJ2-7,TGCGCCAGCAGTTTGGGACAGCACTACGAGCAGTACTTC,CASSLGQHYEQYF
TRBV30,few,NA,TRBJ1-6,TGTGCCTGGGGCGGGGCGGGTCCTAATTCACCCCTCCACTTT,CAWGGAGPNSPLHF
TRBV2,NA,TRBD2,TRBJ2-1,TGTGCCAGCAGTTCTGAAAGCGGGAATTCGTACAATGAGCAGTTCTTC,CASSSESGNSYNEQFF
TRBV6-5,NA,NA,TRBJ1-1,TGTGCCAGCACCAAAACAGCGAACACTGAAGCTTTCTTT,CASTKTANTEAFF
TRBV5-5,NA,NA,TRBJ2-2,TGTGCCAGCAGCCTTGACAGTGTCACCGGGGAGCTGTTTTTT,CASSLDSVTGELFF
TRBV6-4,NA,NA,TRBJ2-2,TGTGCCAGCAGTGTCGGGACGAACACCGGGGAGCTGTTTTTT,CASSVGTNTGELFF
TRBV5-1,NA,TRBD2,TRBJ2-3,TGCGCCAGCAGAGAGCTAGCGGGAGGTATGAGCACAGATACGCAGTATTTT,CASRELAGGMSTDTQYF
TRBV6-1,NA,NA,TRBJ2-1,TGTGCCAGCACCCCGAGGGGGACATCGCCCAATGAGCAGTTCTTC,CASTPRGTSPNEQFF
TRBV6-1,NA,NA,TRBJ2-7,TGTGCCAGCAGATCCGGGACACCGTCTCGGGAGCAGTACTTC,CASRSGTPSREQYF
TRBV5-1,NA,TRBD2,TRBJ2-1,TGCGCCAGCAGCTTGGGACTAGCGGGGGGGCAGTACAATGAGCAGTTCTTC,CASSLGLAGGQYNEQFF
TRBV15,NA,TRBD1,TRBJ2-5,TGTGCCACCAGCAGAGAACAGGGGGGTGGAGAGACCCAGTACTTC,CATSREQGGGETQYF
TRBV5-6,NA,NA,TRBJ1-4,TGTGCCAGCAGCTCCTCGGTGCGGGAAAAACTGTTTTTT,CASSSSVREKLFF
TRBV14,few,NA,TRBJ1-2,TGTGCCAGCAGCCCTGGACCAGATCGGGGGGGCTACACCTTC,CASSPGPDRGGYTF
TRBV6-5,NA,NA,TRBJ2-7,TGTGCCAGCAGTTACGGTGGGCCCCTCACCGAGCAGTACTTC,CASSYGGPLTEQYF
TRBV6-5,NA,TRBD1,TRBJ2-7,TGTGCCAGCAGCTCCGGGACAGGGTACTACGAGCAGTACTTC,CASSSGTGYYEQYF
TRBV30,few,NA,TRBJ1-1,TGTGCCTGGGGGGGCAGGGGAGAAGCTTTCTTT,CAWGGRGEAFF
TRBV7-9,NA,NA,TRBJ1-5,TGTGCCAGCAGCTTAGACAGCCTGATGGGCAATCAGCCCCAGCATTTT,CASSLDSLMGNQPQHF
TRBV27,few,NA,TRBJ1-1,TGTGCCAGCATCTCAGGGTCTGAAGCTTTCTTT,CASISGSEAFF
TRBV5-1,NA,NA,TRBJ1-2,TGCGCCAGCAGTCCGAATGCGCAGGGCCGTGGCTACACCTTC,CASSPNAQGRGYTF